This TCR beta chain was observed in a study of high-grade serous ovarian cancer treatment subgroups. The study's findings and limits: Tumors within one patient showed repertoire similarity of about 0.095 to 0.85. Bulk tumor TCR sequencing gave no spatial information.

Produced via immunoSEQ multiplex PCR; TCRdb's table is partial and in-frame only. The sample consists of about 7,600 clones, 65% to 80% of them appearing once. Points on this clone: Its matching antigen is unknown.

The length of the CDR3 is 14 residues. The germline gives CDR1 KGHSY, CDR2 FQNENV. Tumor tissue was taken before any definitive surgery or chemotherapy was given. The chain employs TRBV16 and TRBJ2-5; D is possibly TRBD1 (5 bases). The DNA end is more similar to TRBJ2-7, so the J call may be wrong. The receptor was derived from a human donor with high-grade serous ovarian cancer. Sequenced input: tumor tissue. CDR3 DNA sequence: TGTGCCAGCAGCCGTTCAGGGTTTCCCCCCGAGCAGTACTTC. As protein: CASSRSGFPPEQYF.